Listed below are T cell receptor beta chains from one sample, sequenced in a study of blood T cell repertoires in COVID-19. Assay: immunoSEQ multiplex PCR; the TCRdb copy retains only in-frame clones and omits some. In the table there are almost 250,000 clones, about 83% of which are singletons. The sequencing input was peripheral blood. The origin of the receptors is an elderly woman with COVID-19, enrolled during active disease. Each CDR3 is given with its conserved first and last residue. D genes are given only for firm matches. Clone size is stated in some rows and not others, as once, few, many or a class when expanded.

clone size	V gene	J gene	D gene	CDR3 DNA	CDR3 protein
few	TRBV30	TRBJ1-1	-	TGTGCCTGGAGGGGCCGCAACACTGAAGCTTTCTTT	CAWRGRNTEAFF
-	TRBV20-1	TRBJ1-1	-	TGCAGTGCTAGGGGGCAGAGTGAAGCTTTCTTT	CSARGQSEAFF
-	TRBV18	TRBJ2-1	TRBD2	TGTGCCAGCTCAGCGGGAGCGGGGGGAAGGAATGAGCAGTTCTTC	CASSAGAGGRNEQFF
-	TRBV5-6	TRBJ2-1	-	TGTGCCAGCAGCTTGGCCGGGGGAGGCAATGAGCAGTTCTTC	CASSLAGGGNEQFF
once	TRBV28	TRBJ2-1	TRBD1	TGTGCCAGCAGTTCACCGGGACAGGGTAGCAATGAGCAGTTCTTC	CASSSPGQGSNEQFF
-	TRBV3-1/TRBV3-2	TRBJ2-1	TRBD1	TGTGCCAGCAGCCAAGAAGGCAGGGGACAGTACAATGAGCAGTTCTTC	CASSQEGRGQYNEQFF
few	TRBV19	TRBJ2-5	-	TGTGCCAGTAGTTTGCAGACAGCATCCGCGGAGACCCAGTACTTC	CASSLQTASAETQYF
-	TRBV18	TRBJ1-2	-	TGTGCCAGCTCACCACCGGAGATTAACTATGGCTACACCTTC	CASSPPEINYGYTF
-	TRBV7-2	TRBJ2-5	-	TGTGCCAGCAGCTTAGCGGGGCAGTACCAAGAGACCCAGTACTTC	CASSLAGQYQETQYF
-	TRBV28	TRBJ2-2	-	TGTGCCAGCAATCCAGTGAACACCGGGGAGCTGTTTTTT	CASNPVNTGELFF
-	TRBV28	TRBJ1-6	TRBD1	TGTGCCAGCAGTGAACTCGGACAGGGTGGTTCACCCCTCCACTTT	CASSELGQGGSPLHF